The rows below give T cell receptor beta chains drawn from one sample of a study of blood T cell repertoires in COVID-19. Some clones are missing from TCRdb's copy, which holds only in-frame ones; the method was immunoSEQ multiplex PCR. The sample shows about 240,000 clones, roughly 80% of them seen only once. The sequenced sample was peripheral blood. The receptors were gathered from a woman aged 55-70 years with active or convalescent COVID-19. Both conserved end residues are part of each CDR3. Each record gives: clone size, D gene, V gene, J gene, CDR3 DNA, CDR3 protein. A D gene is named only where the DNA matches it firmly. For some rows the clone size is stated as once, few or many, or as a class when expanded; others skip it.

abundance: once
d_gene: TRBD1
v_gene: TRBV2
j_gene: TRBJ1-2
CDR3nt: TGTGCCAGCGCCGGACAGGGAAGAAACTATGGCTACACCTTC
CDR3aa: CASAGQGRNYGYTF

abundance: -
d_gene: -
v_gene: TRBV13
j_gene: TRBJ1-3
CDR3nt: TGTGCCAGCAGCCCCCCGGAGGGCAGGAGATTTTCTGGAAACACCATATATTTT
CDR3aa: CASSPPEGRRFSGNTIYF

abundance: -
d_gene: TRBD1
v_gene: TRBV5-6
j_gene: TRBJ1-2
CDR3nt: TGTGCCAGCAGTTTGGGAGGGTATCCGGGACAGGGGGCTTACTATGGCTACACCTTC
CDR3aa: CASSLGGYPGQGAYYGYTF

abundance: -
d_gene: -
v_gene: TRBV3-1/TRBV3-2
j_gene: TRBJ2-7
CDR3nt: TGTGCCAGCAGCCAACTCCCGAGGCCCTCCTACGAGCAGTACTTC
CDR3aa: CASSQLPRPSYEQYF

abundance: -
d_gene: -
v_gene: TRBV7-8
j_gene: TRBJ1-2
CDR3nt: TGTGCCAGCAGCCGAGAAATGAAGGGGCTCATCTATGGCTACACCTTC
CDR3aa: CASSREMKGLIYGYTF

abundance: -
d_gene: -
v_gene: TRBV6-1
j_gene: TRBJ1-3
CDR3nt: TGTGCCAGCAGTGGGGTTGCAGGATTTAGCTCTGGAAACACCATATATTTT
CDR3aa: CASSGVAGFSSGNTIYF

abundance: -
d_gene: TRBD2
v_gene: TRBV10-3
j_gene: TRBJ2-7
CDR3nt: TGTGCCATCAGCTCGGGACTAGCGGGACCCGAGCAGTACTTC
CDR3aa: CAISSGLAGPEQYF

abundance: -
d_gene: -
v_gene: TRBV15
j_gene: TRBJ1-4
CDR3nt: TGTGCCACCAGCAGAGATATAGTGCGAAAGGCAGCCGGGGAAAAACTGTTTTTT
CDR3aa: CATSRDIVRKAAGEKLFF

abundance: -
d_gene: -
v_gene: TRBV6-5
j_gene: TRBJ2-1
CDR3nt: TGTGCCAGTCCCATAGCGACTAGGGACAATGAGCAGTTCTTC
CDR3aa: CASPIATRDNEQFF

abundance: -
d_gene: TRBD2
v_gene: TRBV11-1
j_gene: TRBJ2-7
CDR3nt: TGTGCCAGCAGCCGTAGCGGGGGGATCGGGTACGAGCAGTACTTC
CDR3aa: CASSRSGGIGYEQYF

abundance: many
d_gene: -
v_gene: TRBV2
j_gene: TRBJ2-5
CDR3nt: TGTGCCAGCAGTGTTTCGGGGTTCCGCGCGGAGACCCAGTACTTC
CDR3aa: CASSVSGFRAETQYF